One sample yielded the 32 T cell receptor beta chains listed below, sequenced in a study of neurological immune-mediated disorders. Each CDR3 protein is one row after TCRdb ran MiXCR on the 5' RACE reads. The data show 95,000 or so distinct CDR3 sequences, about 3.8% seen once. Sequenced material: PBMCs. These receptors were obtained from a woman between 18 and 29 years old with multiple sclerosis.

This clonotype was detected ten times or more. The chain joins TRBV20-1 to TRBJ1-1, with TRBD1 identical over 7 bases. The CDR3 has 14 residues. Per the germline V gene, CDR1 is DFQATT and CDR2 is SNEGSKA (reference sequence). J was trimmed by 1 base and V by 6 bases; bases with no gene match: 8. As DNA, the CDR3 is TGCAGTGCCCGAAGGGACAGTAAGAACACTGAAGCTTTCTTT. Its translation: CSARRDSKNTEAFF.

This clonotype was recorded many times. The gene calls are TRBV5-6 and TRBJ2-1, with D possibly being TRBD1 or TRBD2 (6 bases each). CDR3 length equals 16 residues. The V end was cut by 4 bases, the J end by 6 bases, with 20 bases between. Germline CDR1 is SGHDT and CDR2 is YYEEEE. CDR3 sequence: CASSPHRAGGANEQFF. The CDR3 DNA is TGTGCCAGCAGCCCCCACAGGGCCGGGGGAGCCAATGAGCAGTTCTTC.

This clonotype was counted ten times or more. The chain combines TRBV6-5 with TRBJ2-1; D is possibly TRBD2 (6 bases). Per germline, CDR1 MNHEY and CDR2 SVGAGI. The CDR3 consists of 14 residues. V was pared by 8 bases and J by 7 bases, with 18 bases between. In DNA, the CDR3 is TGTGCCAGCCGGCGGGGCCCTCAAGGTAATGAGCAGTTCTTC. It is translated as CASRRGPQGNEQFF.

In its sample, this clonotype was seen many times. The V gene is TRBV7-6, the J gene TRBJ1-1, with D unclear. From germline, CDR1 is SGHVS and CDR2 FNYEAQ. The CDR3 has 13 amino acids. Trimming stripped 5 bases from V and 6 bases from J, with 13 bases between. In nucleotides, the CDR3 is TGTGCCAGCAGCCCTACATTGTTCGCTGAAGCTTTCTTT. This codes for CASSPTLFAEAFF.

This clonotype appeared many times. The genes are TRBV6-5 and TRBJ2-1, with TRBD2 as a possible D gene (6 bases). Germline assignment: CDR1 MNHEY and CDR2 SVGAGI. This CDR3 has 14 amino acids. The ends were cut back, 0 bases at V and 6 bases at J, with 9 bases in the middle. The CDR3 protein is CASSYSEGFNEQFF. CDR3 DNA sequence: TGTGCCAGCAGTTACTCGGAGGGGTTCAATGAGCAGTTCTTC.

This clonotype was seen at least ten times. CDR3 amino acids: CASSLWTLPSNTGELFF. The CDR3 bases are TGTGCCAGCAGCTTATGGACACTGCCTTCGAACACCGGGGAGCTGTTTTTT. V is TRBV7-9 and J is TRBJ2-2; a weak D match, TRBD1 (5 bases). Trimming cost V 2 bases and J 0 bases, with 13 bases left between them. The germline V gene encodes CDR1 SEHNR and CDR2 FQNEAQ (reference sequence). The CDR3 covers 17 residues.

This clonotype was seen ten or more times. The genes are TRBV20-1 and TRBJ2-1; 9 bases map to TRBD1. V gave up 6 bases and J gave up 1 base; unmatched junction bases: 7. The germline CDR1 and CDR2 sequences are DFQATT and SNEGSKA (reference sequence). This CDR3 is built from 15 residues. As DNA, the CDR3 is TGCAGTGCCGATCGGGACAGGGAATCCTACAATGAGCAGTTCTTC. Its translation: CSADRDRESYNEQFF.

With regard to this clonotype: Since a much larger clone is just one base distant, this may be a read error. The CDR3 here is CASSEGMANTEAFF. The CDR3 region has the DNA TGTGCCAGCAGCGAAGGGATGGCGAACACTGAAGCTTTCTTT. The chain has TRBV7-6 and TRBJ1-1; D is unclear. From germline, CDR1 is SGHVS and CDR2 FNYEAQ. The CDR3 has 14 residues. Trimming cost V 5 bases and J 1 base, with 11 bases left between them.

At least ten counts were recorded for this clonotype. The CDR3 here is CASSLGAEETQYF. The CDR3 DNA is TGTGCCAGCAGCTTAGGGGCAGAAGAGACCCAGTACTTC. The chain combines TRBV7-7 with TRBJ2-5; the D is unclear. Germline CDR1 reads SSHAT; CDR2 reads FNYEAQ (reference sequence). The length of the CDR3 is 13 residues. Trimming pared 1 base from V and 3 bases from J, leaving 6 bases between.

The sample holds many counts of this clonotype. The V and J genes are TRBV5-1 and TRBJ1-1; D is undetermined. Germline-derived CDR1 and CDR2 are SGHRS and YFSETQ. The V end was cut by 4 bases, the J end by 11 bases, with 15 bases between. The CDR3 is made up of 12 amino acids. The CDR3 nucleotides are TGCGCCAGCAGCCCCTTCGGAGGTGGGGCTTTCTTT. It translates to CASSPFGGGAFF. The full variable domain, in which reference TRBV5-1 and TRBJ1-1 provide the parts outside the CDR3, is KAGVTQTPRYLIKTRGQQVTLSCSPISGHRSVSWYQQTPGQGLQFLFEYFSETQRNKGNFPGRFSGRQFSNSRSEMNVSTLELGDSALYLCASSPFGGGAFFGQGTRLTVV.

This clonotype came up many times. The chain combines TRBV7-7 with TRBJ2-3; possibly TRBD1 or TRBD2 for D (5 bases each). This CDR3 region has 13 residues. Trimming shortened V by 4 bases and J by 8 bases, and 13 bases separated the two germline ends. Looked up from germline, CDR1 is SSHAT and CDR2 is FNYEAQ (reference sequence). CDR3 amino acids: CASSSGPIGTQYF. CDR3 DNA: TGTGCCAGCAGCTCGGGACCCATAGGTACGCAGTATTTT.

This clonotype came up many times. V is TRBV28 and J is TRBJ1-1; TRBD1 might be the D (6 bases). Deletions cut 3 bases from V and 7 bases from J, with 18 bases between. The CDR3 covers 15 residues. Germline values: CDR1 MDHEN, CDR2 SYDVKM. This CDR3 is CASSLIGTLGFEAFF. CDR3 in DNA: TGTGCCAGCAGTTTGATCGGGACACTCGGGTTTGAAGCTTTCTTT.

In this sample, this clonotype turned up many times. The chain is built from TRBV6-5 and TRBJ1-1; 8 bases line up with TRBD1. This CDR3 has 15 amino acids. Germline trimming cut 2 bases from V and 2 bases from J; bases unmatched to any gene: 4. Germline CDR1 and CDR2: MNHEY and SVGAGI. Here the CDR3 reads CASSYPGQGNTEAFF. DNA for the CDR3: TGTGCCAGCAGTTACCCCGGACAGGGAAACACTGAAGCTTTCTTT.

This clonotype was recorded many times. The V call is TRBV10-3, the J call TRBJ2-5, with 9 bases that match TRBD1. V trimming: 5 bases; J trimming: 2 bases; junction bases outside the gene matches: 3. CDR3 length: 14 amino acids. The germline V gene encodes CDR1 ENHRY and CDR2 SYGVKD. CDR3 residues: CAISTGTGQETQYF. CDR3 in DNA: TGTGCCATCAGTACCGGGACAGGGCAAGAGACCCAGTACTTC.

This clonotype showed up many times. This chain joins TRBV20-1 and TRBJ1-1, with a weak D call TRBD1 (5 bases). This CDR3 has 14 amino acids. V lost 2 bases, J lost 1 base, and 11 bases lay in between. The germline V gene has CDR1 DFQATT and CDR2 SNEGSKA (reference sequence). CDR3: CSARSRGENTEAFF. DNA of the CDR3: TGCAGTGCTAGATCCCGAGGGGAGAACACTGAAGCTTTCTTT.

Many counts were recorded for this clonotype. This chain connects TRBV7-9 to TRBJ2-5, with a weak D call TRBD1 (5 bases). The CDR3 is 14 residues long. V was cut by 1 base and J by 5 bases, with 11 bases left in between. Germline assignment: CDR1 SEHNR and CDR2 FQNEAQ (reference sequence). For the CDR3, the DNA is TGTGCCAGCAGCTTAGAGTCAGGGAAGGAGACCCAGTACTTC. Its translation is CASSLESGKETQYF.

The CDR3, as DNA: TGTGCCAGCAGTTTTTTTTGGGCCGCGAACACCGGGGAGCTGTTTTTT. It encodes CASSFFWAANTGELFF. This chain uses TRBV12-3 or TRBV12-4 with TRBJ2-2; D is unclear. V was cut by 3 bases and J by 0 bases, with 11 bases left in between. The length of the CDR3 is 16 residues.

This clonotype was seen repeatedly, ten times or more. In DNA form, the CDR3 reads TGTGCCAGCAGCTCCCGCGAGTCCGGGAGTGAGCAGTACTTC. It encodes CASSSRESGSEQYF. The chain uses TRBV7-7 and TRBJ2-7; possibly TRBD2 for D (6 bases). CDR3 size: 14 residues. The germline V gene encodes CDR1 SSHAT and CDR2 FNYEAQ (reference sequence). Deletions cut 4 bases from V and 7 bases from J, with 17 bases between.

This clonotype was found many times. This chain connects TRBV7-2 to TRBJ1-1, with 9 nucleotides matching TRBD1. V lost 1 base to trimming and J lost 4 bases; unmatched junction nucleotides: 4. The germline V gene has CDR1 SGHTA and CDR2 FQGNSA. The CDR3 consists of 15 residues. CDR3 DNA: TGTGCCAGCAGCTTAGTTGTGACAGGGGGCACTGAAGCTTTCTTT. Its translation: CASSLVVTGGTEAFF.

This clonotype was counted at least ten times. The V and J genes are TRBV7-8 and TRBJ2-1, with TRBD1 matching over 8 bases. The CDR3 has 16 amino acids. Germline CDR1 SGHVS, CDR2 FQNEAQ. Germline trimming cut 1 base from V and 6 bases from J; bases unmatched to any gene: 8. Here the CDR3 DNA reads TGTGCCAGCAGCTTAGAGGCAGGGGGCGATGGCAATGAGCAGTTCTTC. Its protein is CASSLEAGGDGNEQFF.

There are many counts of this clonotype. The chain uses TRBV5-1 and TRBJ2-1, with D possibly being TRBD1 (6 bases). The CDR3 covers 14 residues. Germline lookup yields CDR1 SGHRS and CDR2 YFSETQ. Trimming cost V 4 bases and J 4 bases, with 12 bases left between them. The CDR3 protein is CASSRNRDYNEQFF. The CDR3 DNA reads TGCGCCAGCAGCCGCAACAGGGATTACAATGAGCAGTTCTTC.

This clonotype was detected ten times or more. This chain joins TRBV6-2 or TRBV6-3 and TRBJ2-3, with 8 nucleotides matching TRBD2. In germline, CDR1 is MNHEY, CDR2 SVGEGT. The CDR3 totals 15 residues. J gave up 4 bases and V 1 base, and 4 bases lay outside the gene matches. The CDR3 protein is CASSYFPSGPDTQYF. Written as DNA, the CDR3 is TGTGCCAGCAGTTACTTTCCTAGCGGGCCAGATACGCAGTATTTT.

The table lists this clonotype with many counts. The chain employs TRBV6-2 or TRBV6-3 and TRBJ1-2; maybe TRBD1 (6 bases). The length of the CDR3 is 14 residues. Germline CDR1 is MNHEY and CDR2 is SVGEGT. The V gene lost 5 bases and the J gene lost 2 bases, with 12 bases spanning the gap. Here the CDR3 reads CASSTRTANYGYTF. CDR3 sequence (DNA): TGTGCCAGCAGTACCCGGACAGCCAACTATGGCTACACCTTC.

This clonotype was observed at least ten times. This chain connects TRBV5-1 to TRBJ2-2, with 7 bases matching TRBD2. Germline CDR1 SGHRS, CDR2 YFSETQ. The CDR3 is made up of 15 amino acids. After removal of 7 bases from V and 3 bases from J, the junction contained 9 bases not matched to a gene. The CDR3 coding sequence is TGCGCCAGCTCTCCCGGGACTACCTACACCGGGGAGCTGTTTTTT. Its protein product is CASSPGTTYTGELFF.

This clonotype was counted at least ten times. The CDR3 DNA follows: TGCAGTGCTAGAGATTTCTCGGCCGCCAGGTCTAAAAATTCACCCCTCCACTTT. Its translation: CSARDFSAARSKNSPLHF. The V call is TRBV20-1, the J call TRBJ1-6, with D uncertain. CDR3 length: 18 amino acids. Germline-derived CDR1 and CDR2 are DFQATT and SNEGSKA (reference sequence). Trimming took off 0 bases at V and 7 bases at J, with 22 bases between the two ends.

This clonotype was seen ten or more times. The chain joins TRBV3-1 to TRBJ1-2; TRBD1 agrees at 8 bases. The CDR3 is 15 amino acids. In germline, CDR1 is LGHDT, CDR2 YNNKEL (reference sequence). Trimming at V came to 1 base and at J to 4 bases, leaving 5 bases not matched to a gene. In nucleotides, the CDR3 is TGTGCCAGCAGCCAAGGGTTACAGGGGGGCTATGGCTACACCTTC. It translates to CASSQGLQGGYGYTF.

The table lists this clonotype with many counts. The rearrangement uses TRBV20-1 and TRBJ1-2, with D perhaps matching TRBD1 (6 bases). Per germline, CDR1 DFQATT and CDR2 SNEGSKA (reference sequence). CDR3 length: 13 amino acids. With 6 bases removed from V and 1 base from J, the gap between germline ends came to 12 bases. The CDR3, as DNA: TGCAGTGCACAGGGTCCTATTAACTATGGCTACACCTTC. Translation gives CSAQGPINYGYTF.

This clonotype was detected many times. This rearrangement joins TRBV29-1 to TRBJ1-1; 8 positions match TRBD1. V lost 7 bases, J lost 8 bases, and 24 bases stayed unmatched. In germline, CDR1 is SQVTM, CDR2 ANQGSEA. CDR3 size: 17 residues. Written as DNA, the CDR3 is TGCAGCGCCTACCGGGCAGGGGGCGATGATGGACCACGCGAAGCTTTCTTT. This codes for CSAYRAGGDDGPREAFF.

This clonotype was counted at least ten times. This sequence joins TRBV5-1 and TRBJ2-1; TRBD2 agrees at 11 bases. Germline lookup yields CDR1 SGHRS and CDR2 YFSETQ. This CDR3 is 17 amino acids long. The junction had 3 bases not matched to a gene; V was cut back by 0 bases and J by 1 base. The CDR3 DNA is TGCGCCAGCAGCTTGGGACTAGCGGGAAGGTCCTACAATGAGCAGTTCTTC. It yields the protein CASSLGLAGRSYNEQFF.

This clonotype was recorded many times. The genes are TRBV5-1 and TRBJ2-1, with 12 bases that match TRBD1. V lost 5 bases and J lost 4; bases outside the gene matches: 7. From germline, CDR1 is SGHRS and CDR2 YFSETQ. This CDR3 contains 16 residues. CDR3 loop: CASRTGTGGAYNEQFF. The CDR3 nucleotides read TGCGCCAGCAGGACAGGGACAGGGGGCGCGTACAATGAGCAGTTCTTC.

At least ten counts were recorded for this clonotype. The rearrangement links TRBV20-1 to TRBJ2-5; the D gene is possibly TRBD2 (5 bases). The CDR3 spans 14 residues. V shed 5 bases and J shed 3 bases, with 16 bases lying between them. Per the germline V gene, CDR1 is DFQATT and CDR2 is SNEGSKA (reference sequence). This chain's CDR3 is CSAPLPYGEETQYF. The DNA for the CDR3 is TGCAGTGCTCCCCTCCCGTACGGGGAAGAGACCCAGTACTTC.

Ten or more counts support this clonotype. The chain links TRBV7-7 to TRBJ2-2; tentative D call: TRBD1 (6 bases). The germline V and J ends were trimmed by 5 bases and 6 bases, with 10 bases remaining between them. Germline CDR1 and CDR2: SSHAT and FNYEAQ (reference sequence). The CDR3 runs 13 residues. Here the CDR3 DNA reads TGTGCCAGCAGCACTCGACAGGCCGGGGAGCTGTTTTTT. Translation: CASSTRQAGELFF.